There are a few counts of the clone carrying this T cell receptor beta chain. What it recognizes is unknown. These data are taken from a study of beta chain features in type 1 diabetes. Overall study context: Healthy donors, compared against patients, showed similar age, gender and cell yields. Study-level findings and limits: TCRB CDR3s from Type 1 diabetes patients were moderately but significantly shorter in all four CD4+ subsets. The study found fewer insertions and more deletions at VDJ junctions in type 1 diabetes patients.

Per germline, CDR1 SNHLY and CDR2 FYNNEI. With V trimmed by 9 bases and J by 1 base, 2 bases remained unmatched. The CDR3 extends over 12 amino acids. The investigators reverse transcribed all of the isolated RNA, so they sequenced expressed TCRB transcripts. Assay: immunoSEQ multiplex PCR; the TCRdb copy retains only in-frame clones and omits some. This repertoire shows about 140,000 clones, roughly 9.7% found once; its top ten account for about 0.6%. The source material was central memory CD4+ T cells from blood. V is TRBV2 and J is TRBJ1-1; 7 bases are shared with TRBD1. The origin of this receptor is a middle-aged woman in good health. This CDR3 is CASTGENTEAFF. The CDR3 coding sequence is TGTGCCAGTACAGGGGAGAACACTGAAGCTTTCTTT.